The clone carrying this TCR beta chain was picked up a small number of times. Its antigen is undetermined. Germline CDR1 SGHTA, CDR2 FQGNSA. The J segment lost 7 bases and the V segment lost 5 bases, leaving 9 bases of the junction unmatched. This CDR3 region has 15 residues. Donors were healthy Caucasian individuals from Russia aged about 6 to 90. A second roughly 6 to 11 cycle PCR used barcoded and J-beta primers. TCRdb re-derived calls from the 5' RACE reads in MiXCR, one entry per CDR3 protein. The repertoire holds 540,000 or so distinct CDR3 sequences, 40% to 55% seen once, with roughly 25% in the top ten. This record belongs to a study of blood T cells in healthy people across ages. Study-wide points: Diversity estimated from one million T cells was considered an underestimate. The recorded TCR beta diversity per million T cells decreased in a roughly linear manner with age. It was the long-lived donors that had more naive CD4+ cells and higher diversity than aged donors.

Sequenced material: blood. This sequence originates from a man at least 80 years old in good health. The chain couples TRBV7-2 to TRBJ2-1; TRBD2 matches 9 bases. CDR3 DNA sequence: TGTGCCAGCAGCGAAGGGACTAGCAAAGCGAATGAGCAGTTCTTC. This sequence encodes CASSEGTSKANEQFF. The full variable domain, rest sourced from reference TRBV7-2 and TRBJ2-1, is GAGVSQSPSNKVTEKGKDVELRCDPISGHTALYWYRQSLGQGLEFLIYFQGNSAPDKSGLPSDRFSAERTGGSVSTLTIQRTQQEDSAVYLCASSEGTSKANEQFFGPGTRLTVL.